Below, one TCR beta chain is given with its context. Antigen specificity is unknown. Noted time point: cycle 4 day 1 (C4D1), after less than 7 weeks of nivolumab. Relapse was seen in all patients after autologous stem cell transplantation, and brentuximab vedotin exposure was variable. The best responses consisted of complete response, partial response or progressive disease. The data were taken from a study of PD-1 blockade in classical Hodgkin lymphoma. Whole-study findings and limits: A significant rise in TCR diversity by C4D1 was seen for CD4+ but not CD8+ cells. Diversity similar to that of newly diagnosed patients was seen at baseline in complete responders. At baseline, newly diagnosed patients reportedly showed less TCR diversity than healthy donors.

Some clones are missing from TCRdb's copy, which holds only in-frame ones; the method was immunoSEQ multiplex PCR. Of over 20,000 clones in the sample, 80% were seen once. The CDR3 covers 13 residues. Germline V CDR1 and CDR2: SGHTA, FQGTGA. Trimming left V 5 bases short and J 1 base short, with 8 bases between. The receptor's source is a human donor with classical Hodgkin lymphoma. The source was peripheral blood mononuclear cells (PBMCs), collected before the fourth cycle of nivolumab. J is TRBJ1-1 and V is TRBV7-3; D is uncertain. The CDR3 nucleotides read TGTGCCAGCAGCCTCAACCGGAACACTGAAGCTTTCTTT. Residues: CASSLNRNTEAFF.